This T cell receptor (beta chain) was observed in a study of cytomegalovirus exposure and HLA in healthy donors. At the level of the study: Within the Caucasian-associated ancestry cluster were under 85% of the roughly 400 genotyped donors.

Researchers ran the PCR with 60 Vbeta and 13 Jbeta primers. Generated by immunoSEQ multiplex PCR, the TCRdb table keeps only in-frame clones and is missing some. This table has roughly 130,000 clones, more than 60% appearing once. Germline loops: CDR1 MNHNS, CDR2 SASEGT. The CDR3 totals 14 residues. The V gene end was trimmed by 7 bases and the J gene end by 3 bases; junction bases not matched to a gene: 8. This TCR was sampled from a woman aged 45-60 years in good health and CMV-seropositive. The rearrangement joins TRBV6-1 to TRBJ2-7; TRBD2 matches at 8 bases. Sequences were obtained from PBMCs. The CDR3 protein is CASISGTSGYEQYF. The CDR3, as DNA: TGTGCCAGCATTTCCGGCACTAGCGGCTACGAGCAGTACTTC.